This T cell receptor beta chain emerged from a study of blood T cell repertoires in COVID-19. Study information: The samples span acute and convalescent COVID-19 from the United States, Italy and Spain.

TCRdb's copy holds only in-frame clones and misses some; the assay was immunoSEQ multiplex PCR. The data hold roughly 150,000 clones, with 65% to 80% observed a single time. From germline, CDR1 is SGHTA and CDR2 FQGNSA. J gave up 7 bases and V 0 bases, and 5 bases lay outside the gene matches. There are 15 residues in the CDR3. There are a few counts of this clone. The receptor's source is a man in his 60s with acute or convalescent COVID-19. V usage is TRBV7-2 and J usage is TRBJ1-2; 10 bases agree with TRBD1. Sequencing was performed on peripheral blood. CDR3 region: CASSLASDRGLGYTF. In DNA form, the CDR3 reads TGTGCCAGCAGCTTAGCTTCAGACAGGGGGCTTGGCTACACCTTC.